These 17 T cell receptor beta chains were sequenced from one sample in a study of blood T cell repertoires in COVID-19. Some clones are missing from TCRdb's copy, which holds only in-frame ones; the method was immunoSEQ multiplex PCR. The sample consists of around 20,000 clones, approximately 88% of them appearing once. The material sequenced was peripheral blood. The receptor set was obtained from a human donor in a cohort sampled during active COVID-19.

The genes are TRBV28 and TRBJ1-1, with a possible D match to TRBD1 (5 bases). The V end was cut by 3 bases, the J end by 4 bases, with 9 bases between. The CDR3 is made up of 13 amino acids. Germline CDR1 is MDHEN and CDR2 is SYDVKM. CDR3 DNA sequence: TGTGCCAGCAGTTTGGGGGGGACCACTGAAGCTTTCTTT. Its protein is CASSLGGTTEAFF.

V is TRBV5-5 and J is TRBJ2-2; no clear D. CDR3 size: 14 residues. The V end was cut by 2 bases, the J end by 3 bases, with 8 bases between. Germline V lookup: CDR1 SGHKS, CDR2 YYEKEE (reference sequence). The CDR3 spells CASSLALDTGELFF. The CDR3 coding sequence is TGTGCCAGCAGCTTAGCGTTGGACACCGGGGAGCTGTTTTTT.

V gene TRBV28 combines with J gene TRBJ2-7, with D possibly TRBD2 on 5 matching bases. There are 14 residues in the CDR3. Trimming cost V 6 bases and J 3 bases, with 15 bases left between them. The V gene's germline CDR1 is MDHEN and CDR2 SYDVKM. In nucleotides, the CDR3 is TGTGCCAGCAGCCTTAGGACGGAGGTCTACGAGCAGTACTTC. Amino acids: CASSLRTEVYEQYF.

The rearrangement joins TRBV28 to TRBJ2-5; no clear D gene. This CDR3 is 12 amino acids long. From germline, CDR1 is MDHEN and CDR2 SYDVKM. Trimming stripped 3 bases from V and 9 bases from J, with 11 bases between. This chain's CDR3 is CASSFPVTAQYF. DNA of the CDR3: TGTGCCAGCAGTTTTCCCGTCACGGCCCAGTACTTC.

This chain's CDR3 is CATSPDRGLVQPQHF. The CDR3 coding sequence is TGTGCCACCAGCCCGGACAGGGGGCTAGTACAGCCCCAGCATTTT. The gene calls are TRBV15 and TRBJ1-5, with 11 bases lining up with TRBD1. Germline V gene sequence: CDR1 LNHNV, CDR2 YYDKDF (reference sequence). After removal of 5 bases from V and 7 bases from J, the junction contained 7 bases not matched to a gene. CDR3 length: 15 amino acids.

The J gene is TRBJ2-3, the V gene TRBV7-3; 9 bases match TRBD2. The V gene end was trimmed by 0 bases and the J gene end by 3 bases; junction bases not matched to a gene: 4. Germline CDR1 reads SGHTA; CDR2 reads FQGTGA. The CDR3 consists of 16 residues. This chain's CDR3 is CASSLTYSGGTDTQYF. CDR3 nucleotides: TGTGCCAGCAGCTTAACGTATAGCGGGGGAACAGATACGCAGTATTTT.

The chain has TRBV9 and TRBJ2-3; 10 positions match TRBD2. CDR3 size: 21 residues. The V and J ends lost 4 bases and 0 bases, in that order; junction bases with no gene match: 20. Germline V gives CDR1 SGDLS, CDR2 YYNGEE. CDR3 DNA sequence: TGTGCCAGCAGCCATTCCAGGTCATGGACTAGCGGAAAACCAAGCACAGATACGCAGTATTTT. It is translated as CASSHSRSWTSGKPSTDTQYF.

V usage is TRBV19 and J usage is TRBJ2-2; 7 bases map to TRBD2. V shed 4 bases, J shed 3 bases, and the junction held 5 bases outside the gene matches. This CDR3 is built from 15 residues. Germline V CDR1 and CDR2: LNHDA, SQIVND (reference sequence). CDR3 region: CASSRAGEYTGELFF. The CDR3 coding sequence is TGTGCCAGTAGTAGGGCGGGAGAGTACACCGGGGAGCTGTTTTTT.

The rearrangement links TRBV7-8 to TRBJ2-7; 8 positions agree with TRBD1. The CDR3 is made up of 14 amino acids. The J segment lost 4 bases and the V segment lost 5 bases, leaving 7 bases of the junction unmatched. The germline V gene encodes CDR1 SGHVS and CDR2 FQNEAQ. This chain's CDR3 is CASSAQGGLYEQYF. The CDR3 bases are TGTGCCAGCAGCGCACAGGGGGGCCTATACGAGCAGTACTTC.

This clone has only one observation. This chain uses TRBV28 with TRBJ2-1; 8 nucleotides align to TRBD2. V was pared by 5 bases and J by 7 bases, with 10 bases of the junction left unmatched. CDR3 length: 15 amino acids. Germline loops: CDR1 MDHEN, CDR2 SYDVKM. In nucleotides, the CDR3 is TGTGCCAGCAGTATGACTAGCGCAACGGGGAATGAGCAGTTCTTC. This encodes CASSMTSATGNEQFF.

The rearrangement links TRBV10-3 to TRBJ2-7; 9 bases match TRBD1. The CDR3 totals 14 residues. Per the germline V gene, CDR1 is ENHRY and CDR2 is SYGVKD. With V trimmed by 0 bases and J by 7 bases, 4 bases remained unmatched. The CDR3 coding sequence is TGTGCCATCAGTGAGTCGAGGGACAGGGATGAGCAGTACTTC. Its protein product is CAISESRDRDEQYF.

This clone appeared a single time. This chain joins TRBV3-1 (or the pseudogene TRBV3-2) and TRBJ1-1; D is unresolved. This CDR3 comprises 13 residues. V was trimmed by 1 base and J by 1 base, leaving 4 bases between them. Per germline, CDR1 LGHDT and CDR2 YNNKEL (reference sequence). The CDR3 spells CASSQGRNTEAFF. Here the CDR3 DNA reads TGTGCCAGCAGCCAAGGTAGGAACACTGAAGCTTTCTTT.

The gene calls are TRBV27 and TRBJ1-1; 9 nucleotides line up with TRBD1. V was pared by 5 bases and J by 4 bases, with 11 bases of the junction left unmatched. CDR1 and CDR2 from the germline V gene are MNHEY and SMNVEV (reference sequence). There are 16 residues in the CDR3. CDR3 protein: CASSTGGSPPATEAFF. In nucleotides, the CDR3 is TGTGCCAGCAGTACAGGGGGCTCGCCCCCAGCCACTGAAGCTTTCTTT.

V is TRBV11-3 and J is TRBJ2-7, with 7 bases that match TRBD1. The germline gives CDR1 SGHNT, CDR2 YENEEA. The CDR3 consists of 18 residues. Trimming took 0 bases from V and 0 from J; bases not matched to a gene: 11. CDR3 loop: CASSLEGGTTSSSYEQYF. The DNA of the CDR3 is TGTGCCAGCAGCTTAGAAGGGGGCACGACTTCGAGCTCCTACGAGCAGTACTTC.

The genes are TRBV24-1 and TRBJ1-5; 7 bases fit TRBD1. The CDR3 has 15 amino acids. In germline, CDR1 is KGHDR, CDR2 SFDVKD. Trimming removed 6 bases from V and 1 base from J; junction bases left unmatched: 5. This chain's CDR3 is CATSPGGSSNQPQHF. DNA for the CDR3: TGTGCCACCAGTCCAGGGGGTAGCAGCAATCAGCCCCAGCATTTT.

The J gene is TRBJ1-1, the V gene TRBV27; 8 bases match TRBD1. Germline CDR1 and CDR2: MNHEY and SMNVEV (reference sequence). V was clipped by 2 bases and J by 1 base; unmatched bases: 0. This CDR3 contains 14 residues. This chain's CDR3 is CASSLQGANTEAFF. The CDR3 region has the DNA TGTGCCAGCAGTTTACAGGGGGCGAACACTGAAGCTTTCTTT.

The chain recombines TRBV6-5 with TRBJ1-2; TRBD1 might be the D (5 bases). There are 15 residues in the CDR3. Per germline, CDR1 MNHEY and CDR2 SVGAGI. V was cut by 5 bases and J by 0 bases, with 13 bases left in between. The CDR3, as DNA: TGTGCCAGCAGTACCGCCGACAGCTCTAACTATGGCTACACCTTC. This encodes CASSTADSSNYGYTF.